Listed below are T cell receptor beta chains from one sample, sequenced in a study of T cells in Graves' hyperthyroidism and ophthalmopathy. TCRdb analysed the multiplex PCR reads with MiXCR anew, one entry per CDR3 protein. The data contain over 500,000 distinct CDR3 sequences, roughly 15% of them singletons. Sequencing was done on a sample of blood. The receptors were gathered from a woman under 40 with Graves' ophthalmopathy. CDR3s leave out the opening cysteine and the closing phenylalanine or tryptophan. Fields, in order: V gene, CDR3 protein.

v_call: TRBV30
cdr3_aa: AWSTTGWGTEAF

v_call: TRBV2
cdr3_aa: ASQGLQETQY

v_call: TRBV19
cdr3_aa: ASRGYPGTGDWRAEAF

v_call: TRBV12-3/TRBV12-4
cdr3_aa: ASSLVSGANVLT

v_call: TRBV20-1
cdr3_aa: SARETTGYGYT

v_call: TRBV28
cdr3_aa: ASSLWGLAGNNEQF

v_call: TRBV20-1
cdr3_aa: SARDQTGGGTEAF

v_call: TRBV5-1
cdr3_aa: ASSLDRGRNIQY

v_call: TRBV10-3
cdr3_aa: ANQGQLNTEAF

v_call: TRBV6-5
cdr3_aa: ASSYSKYPGNSPLH

v_call: TRBV30
cdr3_aa: AWRLAGGSKNIQY

v_call: TRBV5-8
cdr3_aa: ASSFPQGDTGELF

v_call: TRBV12-3/TRBV12-4
cdr3_aa: ASSLGGSHYEQY

v_call: TRBV7-9
cdr3_aa: ASSLGGRVGETQY

v_call: TRBV2
cdr3_aa: ASIRLAGGPTDTQY

v_call: TRBV7-2
cdr3_aa: ASSLARAADTQY

v_call: TRBV29-1
cdr3_aa: SVEDFDRPYNEQF

v_call: TRBV9
cdr3_aa: ASSVGQGNEKLF

v_call: TRBV6-4
cdr3_aa: ASSEAENTEAF

v_call: TRBV9
cdr3_aa: ASSVGQGWDNSPLH

v_call: TRBV20-1
cdr3_aa: SASSDDHTDTQY

v_call: TRBV20-1
cdr3_aa: SADAYYEQY

v_call: TRBV7-3
cdr3_aa: ASSFSVPPDTQY

v_call: TRBV20-1
cdr3_aa: SASTRTGPRPQH

v_call: TRBV28
cdr3_aa: ASTSGGPHTEAF

v_call: TRBV5-1
cdr3_aa: ASSWRTGTGGGYEQY

v_call: TRBV30
cdr3_aa: AWTSGQGDQPQH

v_call: TRBV6-5
cdr3_aa: ASSSGAYVTQY

v_call: TRBV11-2
cdr3_aa: ASSLDRDSFSYEQY

v_call: TRBV19
cdr3_aa: ASSAGRLWEQY

v_call: TRBV19
cdr3_aa: ASRRRGGSYNEQF

v_call: TRBV20-1
cdr3_aa: SARDLVPDTQY

v_call: TRBV18
cdr3_aa: ASSPSLALDSGNTIY

v_call: TRBV28
cdr3_aa: ASSFSRLAGVATGELF

v_call: TRBV6-1
cdr3_aa: ASRASGRSETQY

v_call: TRBV28
cdr3_aa: ASQTETREETQY

v_call: TRBV4-3
cdr3_aa: ASSQETLPGVGGYT

v_call: TRBV19
cdr3_aa: ASEAEDTGELF

v_call: TRBV19
cdr3_aa: ASSSGAGNQPQH

v_call: TRBV15
cdr3_aa: ATTPGGSGGSILETQY

v_call: TRBV5-6
cdr3_aa: ASSWTSGSLETQY

v_call: TRBV5-1
cdr3_aa: ASSLRSGQVADTQY

v_call: TRBV30
cdr3_aa: AWGRRLLSGANVLT

v_call: TRBV13
cdr3_aa: ASSEQGNHGYGYT

v_call: TRBV28
cdr3_aa: ASRTGSGQPQH

v_call: TRBV29-1
cdr3_aa: SVPGQIPYEQY

v_call: TRBV29-1
cdr3_aa: SGVTGGLRSGELF

v_call: TRBV29-1
cdr3_aa: SVDIGGVGNTIY

v_call: TRBV9
cdr3_aa: ASSIGLAGPTDTQY

v_call: TRBV29-1
cdr3_aa: SVEKPPGLAGAGEQY

v_call: TRBV28
cdr3_aa: ASSPSGPLGEKLF

v_call: TRBV24-1
cdr3_aa: ATRGGGGTDTQY

v_call: TRBV28
cdr3_aa: ASSLFGGHSYEQY

v_call: TRBV27
cdr3_aa: ASSLSLPGTEAF

v_call: TRBV6-1
cdr3_aa: ASSVRDFYNEQF

v_call: TRBV2
cdr3_aa: ASSEGQGAHKLF

v_call: TRBV19
cdr3_aa: ASSPRGLAGVGEQF

v_call: TRBV19
cdr3_aa: ASSRSDARYQPQH

v_call: TRBV28
cdr3_aa: ASSPGPLRGQF

v_call: TRBV28
cdr3_aa: ASSLSPQGDYEQY